The entry that follows covers one T cell receptor beta chain sequence. Germline-derived CDR1 and CDR2 are SGHTA and FQGNSA. This CDR3 region has 13 residues. V lost 5 bases and J lost 0, with 8 bases in between. The sample comes from a study of blood T cell repertoires in COVID-19. Across the study: Sites across the United States, Italy and Spain contributed samples from acute and convalescent COVID-19. T cells, B-cell-depleted T cells, or PBMCs supplied cDNA or gDNA.

Authors' analysis steps: Estimation of nucleated cell counts relied on the amplification of reference gene primers. Clones were sequenced by immunoSEQ multiplex PCR, and TCRdb holds only the in-frame ones, with some missing. V and J calls plus clone size are reproduced from that table; the DNA served to infer D and trimming. This table holds some 200,000 clones, around 89% found once. Cohorts were determined from participant-reported clinical history. This rearrangement joins TRBV7-2 to TRBJ2-7; D is undetermined. The specimen sequenced was PBMCs or T cells enriched from blood (not recorded which). The receptor's source is a woman aged 18-30 years in a cohort exposed to, infected with or recovered from COVID-19 (not recorded which). The CDR3 DNA reads as TGTGCCAGCAGCCCTAAGAGCTCCTACGAGCAGTACTTC. This gives the protein CASSPKSSYEQYF. Variable domain in full (rest from reference TRBV7-2 and TRBJ2-7): GAGVSQSPSNKVTEKGKDVELRCDPISGHTALYWYRQSLGQGLEFLIYFQGNSAPDKSGLPSDRFSAERTGGSVSTLTIQRTQQEDSAVYLCASSPKSSYEQYFGPGTRLTVT.